Sequencing of this TCR beta chain was carried out in a study of cytomegalovirus exposure and HLA in healthy donors (dated by TCRdb to 2016 to 2017). Background on the whole study: In an earlier analysis of 587 of the donors, 250 to 300 Gb of sequence data and 90 million to 120 million unique TCR beta sequences from some 170 million T cells were reported. An early release covering about 600 HLA-typed donors comprised about 300 gigabases of sequencing data and around 85 million unique TCR sequences. Among the roughly 390 genotyped donors, roughly 80% belonged to the genetic ancestry cluster associated with self-reported Caucasian donors. The aim of the study was to test whether cataloging public T cell receptors could identify signatures of past pathogen exposure. Using immunosequencing, the study profiled T cell repertoires from 666 subjects and related those repertoires to cytomegalovirus serostatus. Besides the first cohort of roughly 660 subjects, a separate validation cohort made up of over a hundred different subjects was used. The study combined high-throughput TCR immunosequencing, statistical association of individual TCRs with disease status, and machine learning to predict cytomegalovirus infection status. In a later analysis, previously published TCR beta repertoires from 666 donors were re-analyzed and high-resolution HLA genotyping was added so that TCR occurrence patterns could be studied. In the later analysis, no new phenotypic data were used to find candidate immune exposures; instead, reliance was placed on TCR beta sequences and their occurrence across donors. An earlier analysis of a few hundred of the donors applied high-throughput TCR beta sequencing to assess whether each TCR beta V gene segment acted as functional or pseudogenic. Donor age, sex, ethnicity and CMV serostatus were compiled alongside the repertoire data. A later genetic analysis used genome-wide SNP genotypes for about three fifths of the 666 donors, treating that subset as a discovery cohort. All discovery cohort repertoires had been generated on a single sequencing platform. Class I and class II HLA loci were covered by the typing at four-digit resolution. Typing coverage differed by locus: A, B, C, DRB1 and DQB1 were typed in about 620-630 donors, DQA1 in about 500, DPA1 in around 580, and DPB1 in 450 to 490. A handful of DR-DQ haplotypes were handled as single units for association and clustering because linkage in the cohort was strong. Among around 400 genotyped donors of the cohort, an average of around 220,000 unique TCR beta nucleotide sequences was sequenced per donor, of which 15% to 20% were non-productive.

Of note for this clone: Its cognate antigen has yet to be identified. No qualities accompany the bases; no much larger clone lies one base away.

Library generation was performed with the immunoSEQ multiplex PCR assay. For the multiplex PCR, a mixture combining 60 forward primers for TCR Vbeta segments and 13 reverse primers for TCR Jbeta segments was used. Amplification of the CDR3 region of rearranged TCR beta genes was performed with a multiplex PCR assay on genomic DNA. Amplified TCR beta libraries were sequenced as 87-base-pair reads on the Illumina HiSeq System. As for how the authors treated the data: A later analysis counted tens of millions of unique TCR beta chains across the 666 repertoires, and roughly 10 million of these chains were shared by at least two donors. Raw reads were error-corrected and collapsed into unique sequences with a nearest-neighbor algorithm that merged closely related sequences to remove PCR and sequencing errors. V, D and J gene segments were assigned by aligning CDR3 sequences to IMGT reference sequences. For a sequence to be retained, at least a six-nucleotide match to both a V gene segment and a J gene segment was required. Rearrangements were called productive when the CDR3 lacked stop codons and stayed in frame with V and J; all others were non-productive. CDR3 was defined according to IMGT convention as the region running from the second conserved V-encoded cysteine to the conserved J-encoded phenylalanine. The earlier analysis of some 550 of the donors excluded any sequence lacking an unambiguous match to a single V gene segment. In an earlier analysis of 587 of the donors, a V segment was called functional when productive rearrangements were above 56.7%, and segregating when the standard deviation between donors exceeded 5%. A statistical classification framework was developed to diagnose cytomegalovirus status using the catalog of TCR beta chain sequences. V and J gene assignment, in a later analysis, came from comparing TCR nucleotide sequences with IMGT/GENE-DB human TR gene sequences. The TCRdist pipeline was used in a later analysis to assign CDR3 sequences and most-parsimonious VDJ recombination scenarios. In a later analysis, every TCR beta chain was defined by the combination of its CDR3 amino acid sequence and its V-gene family, and reads without a unique V-gene family were dropped. As a way to deal with suspected cross-contamination and a sequencing artifact, a later analysis dropped more than 500 nucleotide sequences that were highly shared and had low generation probability. For each public chain, a later analysis derived a clonal expansion index from normalized ranks of inferred template counts within each repertoire. In a later analysis, generation probabilities were computed using a VDJ recombination model fitted to out-of-frame rearrangements, and the results were checked against IGoR. A later analysis scored TCR-TCR, TCR-HLA and TCR-CMV co-occurrence with hypergeometric tests, applying a repertoire-size bias correction to TCR pairs. To estimate false discovery rates, a later analysis permuted the HLA or CMV assignments 20 times. In a later analysis, co-occurring TCRs were grouped using DBSCAN, and TCRdist sequence similarity was added for clustering within HLA-allele-positive subsets. Repertoires with fewer than 30,000 or more than 120,000 public chains were left out of co-occurrence clustering, as were roughly five repertoires with anomalous nucleotide sharing. TCRdb limited this immuneACCESS table to in-frame rearrangements with V and J called. A share of clones is missing; checked studies link under half to unresolved V genes, and the rest is unexplained. Clone size and V and J calls were adopted from that table, with D and trimming inferred from the DNA. Within this sample are about 140,000 clones, with roughly 75% of them counted one time only. Clones ranked in the top ten supply roughly 2.9% of the sample.

The cohort was made up of under 800 healthy bone marrow donors. Cohort members were all nominally healthy when sampled, although unrecorded immune exposures were likely present. The donor was CMV seronegative and belonged to the group of under 400 seronegative cohort members. Every donor gave a peripheral blood sample, and the peripheral blood mononuclear cells from that sample were used for TCR beta sequencing. Genomic DNA extraction from the blood cell samples was performed with the Qiagen DNeasy Blood Extraction Kit. What the work shows at the level of the full study, not this receptor alone: Linkage disequilibrium might explain the correlated functional status among segregating V segments, but an unknown experimental factor could not be excluded. A later analysis reported that several top co-occurrence clusters appeared linked to parvovirus B19, influenza, CMV and Epstein-Barr virus. In vitro tests confirmed that three of the cytomegalovirus-associated TCR beta chains recognize cytomegalovirus antigens. A group of highly shared sequence variants was considered likely to be a technical artifact of the sequencing pipeline. HLA typing was unavailable for some donors at each locus, so association tests used only the typed subset. In a later analysis, TCR association rates were found to vary across HLA loci, with the most associated TCRs seen for DRB1 alleles and the fewest for HLA-C alleles. Only TCR beta chains were sequenced in this cohort, and the absence of alpha or paired-chain data limited detectable features. V-gene and J-gene trimming of TCR beta chains was associated with a missense DCLRE1C variant in a later genetic analysis, and the association was replicated in an independent cohort. The only immune exposure information available for the cohort was CMV serostatus. In a later genetic analysis, fewer N-insertions in productive TCRs were reported among donors in an Asian-associated ancestry cluster than the roughly 700-donor mean. The study gave a list of around 170 TCR beta chains associated with cytomegalovirus. In an earlier analysis of 587 of the donors, most TCR beta V segments were observed in productive rearrangements about 90% or about 30% of the time, broadly matching IMGT annotations. Presence/absence analyses assumed roughly uniform sequencing depth across donors, an assumption that may not hold. Compared with equally common non-associated chains, HLA-associated TCR beta chains in a later analysis were more clonally expanded and had lower generation probabilities. In a later analysis, most CMV-associated TCR beta chains were found to appear HLA-restricted, with HLA associations seemingly driven largely by CMV exposure. Because counts were too low, around 17 rarely observed V segments, including chromosome 9 orphons, were left out of the earlier analysis of some 600 of the donors. In a later analysis, more than 15,000 TCR beta sequences were associated with specific HLA alleles at a false discovery rate of 0.05. The authors suggested that the approach could potentially be extended to other disease states and immunological phenotypes. Strong co-occurrence of HLA alleles, especially DR and DQ, made assigning TCR associations to individual alleles difficult. Most TCR sequences were seen in very few donors, while some public TCRs were found in many individuals. A further reported finding was that TCR beta sequences accurately predicted the HLA-A and HLA-B alleles for most subjects in the first cohort. The 87-base-pair reads could not distinguish some IMGT-functional V segments, including TRBV6-2 and TRBV6-3, so those segments were excluded. The classifier was reported to diagnose cytomegalovirus status with high specificity and sensitivity in both the original and validation cohorts.

The germline V gene yields SGHNT for CDR1 and YENEEA for CDR2. The CDR3 numbers 13 residues from cysteine through phenylalanine. Only the CDR3 DNA stays, 39 bases, in frame from base 1. Clipping removes 7 bases from V and 2 bases from J, with 2 as the unmatched junction base count. The chain links TRBV11-3 with TRBJ2-5, with 9 bases aligning to TRBD1. The TCR comes from a female donor in good health and CMV-seronegative. Sequencing was done on a sample of PBMCs. CDR3 reads: CASKGQGQETQYF. The base sequence is TGTGCCAGCAAAGGACAGGGGCAAGAGACCCAGTACTTC.